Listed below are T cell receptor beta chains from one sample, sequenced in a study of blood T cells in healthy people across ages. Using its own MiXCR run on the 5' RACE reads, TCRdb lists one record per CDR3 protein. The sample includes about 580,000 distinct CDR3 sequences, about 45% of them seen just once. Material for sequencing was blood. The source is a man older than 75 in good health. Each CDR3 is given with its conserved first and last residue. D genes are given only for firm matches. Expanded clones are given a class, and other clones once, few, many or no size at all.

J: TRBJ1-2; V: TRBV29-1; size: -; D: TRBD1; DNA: TGCAGCGGAACAGAGGGACAGGGAATTGGCTACACCTTC; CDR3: CSGTEGQGIGYTF
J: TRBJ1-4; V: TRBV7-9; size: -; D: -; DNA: TGTGCCGGCAGTCCGATTATCGACAAACCGGTGTTTTTT; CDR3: CAGSPIIDKPVFF
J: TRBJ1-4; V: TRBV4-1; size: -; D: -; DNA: TGCGCCAGCAGCCAACGTTACAGTGCAACTAATGAAAAACTGTTTTTT; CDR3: CASSQRYSATNEKLFF
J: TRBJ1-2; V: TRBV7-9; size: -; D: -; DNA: TGTGCCAGCAGCCTAGACAGAAACAACTATGGCTACACCTTC; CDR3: CASSLDRNNYGYTF
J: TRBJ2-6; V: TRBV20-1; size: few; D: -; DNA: TGCAGTGCTAAGTCGGGAAATGGGGCCAACGTCCTGACTTTC; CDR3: CSAKSGNGANVLTF
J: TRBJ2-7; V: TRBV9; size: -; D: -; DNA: TGTGCCAGCAGCGTAGACGCATTCTCCTACGAGCAGTACTTC; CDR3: CASSVDAFSYEQYF
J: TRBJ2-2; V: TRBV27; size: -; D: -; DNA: TGTGCCAGCAGTTCTCGGGCCTTGGGGGCCGGGGAGCTGTTTTTT; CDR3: CASSSRALGAGELFF
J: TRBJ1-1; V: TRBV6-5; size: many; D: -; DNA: TGTGCCAGCAGTTACTCGATTTTGGGGGCTAGAGCTTTCTTT; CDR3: CASSYSILGARAFF
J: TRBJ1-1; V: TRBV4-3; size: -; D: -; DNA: TGCGCCAGCAGCCAAGGATTGGCCACTGAAGCTTTCTTT; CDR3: CASSQGLATEAFF
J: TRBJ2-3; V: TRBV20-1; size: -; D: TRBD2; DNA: TGCAGTGCTACAGAAACTAGCGGACACACAGATACGCAGTATTTT; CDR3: CSATETSGHTDTQYF
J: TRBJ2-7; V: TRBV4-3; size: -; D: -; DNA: TGCGCCAGCAGCCAAGATTTAGGGGGACCCCCCTACGAGCAGTACTTC; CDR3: CASSQDLGGPPYEQYF
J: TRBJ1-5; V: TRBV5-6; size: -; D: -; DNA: TGTGCCAGCAGCCTGGGGGCAGACGGAAGCCCCCAGCATTTT; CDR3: CASSLGADGSPQHF
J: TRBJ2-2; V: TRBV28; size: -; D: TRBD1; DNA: TGTGCCAGCAGTCAGGGACAGGGAGTAACCGGGGAGCTGTTTTTT; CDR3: CASSQGQGVTGELFF
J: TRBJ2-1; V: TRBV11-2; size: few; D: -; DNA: TGTGCCAGCAGCTTAGGGTCGATTAGCTCCTACAATGAGCAGTTCTTC; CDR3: CASSLGSISSYNEQFF
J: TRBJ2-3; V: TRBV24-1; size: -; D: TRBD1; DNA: TGTGCCACCAGTGGTACCGGGACAGGGTTTCCAGATACGCGGTGTTTT; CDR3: CATSGTGTGFPDTRCF
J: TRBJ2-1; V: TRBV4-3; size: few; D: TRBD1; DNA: TGCGCCAGCAGCCAAGGGGTTCGGACAGGGGGGGGCCATGAGCAGTTCTTC; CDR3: CASSQGVRTGGGHEQFF
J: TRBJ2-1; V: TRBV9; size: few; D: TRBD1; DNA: TGTGCCAGCAGCGTACGGGACAGGGAGGGCAATGAGCAGTTCTTC; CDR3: CASSVRDREGNEQFF
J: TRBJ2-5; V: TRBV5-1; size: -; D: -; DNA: TGCGCCAGCAGCCCTGCCGGTTCGAGAGGAGGAGAGACCCAGTACTTC; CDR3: CASSPAGSRGGETQYF
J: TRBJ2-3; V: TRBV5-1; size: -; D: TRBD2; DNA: TGCGCCAGCAGCTTGGGAGGCGGGGGGTCAGATACGCAGTATTTT; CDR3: CASSLGGGGSDTQYF
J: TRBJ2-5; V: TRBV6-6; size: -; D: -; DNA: TGTGTCAGCAGTTACGGTCATTCCCCGTGGGAGACCCAGTACTTC; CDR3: CVSSYGHSPWETQYF
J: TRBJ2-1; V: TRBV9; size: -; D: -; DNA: TGTGCCAGCAGCGTAGGGGGGACTGAGGTCAATGAGCAGTTCTTC; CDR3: CASSVGGTEVNEQFF
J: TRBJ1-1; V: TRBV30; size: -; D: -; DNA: TGTGCCTGGAGTCCCCCGCCGGGGTGGACTGAAGCTTTCTTT; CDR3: CAWSPPPGWTEAFF
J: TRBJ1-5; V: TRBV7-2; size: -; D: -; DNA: TGTGCCAGCAGCTTAGAGGCACGGAATAGCAATCAGCCCCAGCATTTT; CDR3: CASSLEARNSNQPQHF
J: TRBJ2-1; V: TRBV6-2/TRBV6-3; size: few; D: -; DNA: TGTGCCAGCAGACGAATGGACTTGGAGCAGTTCTTC; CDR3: CASRRMDLEQFF
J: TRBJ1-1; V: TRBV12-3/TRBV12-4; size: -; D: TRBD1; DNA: TGTGCCAGCAGATCCAGGACAGGCGCGACTGAAGCTTTCTTT; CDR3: CASRSRTGATEAFF
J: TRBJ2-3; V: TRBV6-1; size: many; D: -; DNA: TGTGCCAGCAGTGAGACGCCCGGGACCCAAAGCACAGATACGCAGTATTTT; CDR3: CASSETPGTQSTDTQYF
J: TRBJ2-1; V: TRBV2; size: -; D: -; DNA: TGTGCCAGCATTATAGCGGAGAGCTCCTACAATGAGCAGTTCTTC; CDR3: CASIIAESSYNEQFF
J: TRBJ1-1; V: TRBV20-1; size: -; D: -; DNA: TGCAGTGCTACTCCTGGGGACACTGAAGCTTTCTTT; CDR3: CSATPGDTEAFF
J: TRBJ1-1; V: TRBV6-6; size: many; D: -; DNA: TGTGCCAGCAGTTACTCGGGCATATCGGAAGCTTTCTTT; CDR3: CASSYSGISEAFF
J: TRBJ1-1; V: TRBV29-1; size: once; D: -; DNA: TGCAGCGGGGGACCGGGGCACACTGAAGCTTTCTTT; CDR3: CSGGPGHTEAFF
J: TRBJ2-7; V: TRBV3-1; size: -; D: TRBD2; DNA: TGTGCCAGCAGCCAAGATGGGGGGGTCTACGAGCAGTACTTC; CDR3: CASSQDGGVYEQYF
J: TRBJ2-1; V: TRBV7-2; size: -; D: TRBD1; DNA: TGTGCCTGCGGCCGGGACAGGGGGAACCGCGAGCAGTTCTTC; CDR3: CACGRDRGNREQFF
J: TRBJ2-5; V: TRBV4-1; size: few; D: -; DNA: TGCGCCAGCAGCCAAACACAGTGGGAGACCCAGTACTTC; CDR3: CASSQTQWETQYF
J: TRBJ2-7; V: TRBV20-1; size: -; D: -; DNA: TGCAGTGTCACAGGTTCCTACGAGCAGTACTTC; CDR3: CSVTGSYEQYF
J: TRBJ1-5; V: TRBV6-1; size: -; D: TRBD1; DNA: TGTGCCACCCAGGGGACAGATCAGCCCCAGCATTTT; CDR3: CATQGTDQPQHF
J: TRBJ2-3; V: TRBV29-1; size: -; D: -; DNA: TGCAGCGTTGGGGTAGCTGGCACAGATACGCAGTATTTT; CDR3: CSVGVAGTDTQYF
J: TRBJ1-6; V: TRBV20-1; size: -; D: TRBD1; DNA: TGCAGTGCTAGTCGGGGGACAGGGCTCAATTCACCCCTCCACTTT; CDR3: CSASRGTGLNSPLHF
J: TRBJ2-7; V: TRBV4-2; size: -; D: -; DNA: TGTGCCAGCAGCCGAGAGGCCGGGGCTCTAACGCAGCAGTACTTC; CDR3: CASSREAGALTQQYF
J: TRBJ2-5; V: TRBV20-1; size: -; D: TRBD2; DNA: TGCAGTGCTAGAAATAGCGGGAACATCTATGAGCAGTACTTC; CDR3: CSARNSGNIYEQYF
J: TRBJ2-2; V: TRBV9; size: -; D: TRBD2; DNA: TGTGCCAGCAGCTTTACTAGCGGGACTGGCGGGGAGCTGTTTTTT; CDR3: CASSFTSGTGGELFF
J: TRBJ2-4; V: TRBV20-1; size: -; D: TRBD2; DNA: TGCAGTGCTAGTAGCGGGGCAGCCAAAAACATTCAGTACTTC; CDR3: CSASSGAAKNIQYF
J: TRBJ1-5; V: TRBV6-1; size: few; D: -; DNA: TGTGCCAGCATAAGGGAAGGCGGTCAGCCCCAGCATTTT; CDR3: CASIREGGQPQHF
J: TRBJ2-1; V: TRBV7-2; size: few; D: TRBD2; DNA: TGTGCCAGCAGCCCCCGGACTAGCGGGGGGGCTTTGGTGCAGTTCTTC; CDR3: CASSPRTSGGALVQFF
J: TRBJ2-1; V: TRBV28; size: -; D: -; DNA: TGTGCCAGCAGATGGGATTCGTACAATGAGCAGTTCTTC; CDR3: CASRWDSYNEQFF
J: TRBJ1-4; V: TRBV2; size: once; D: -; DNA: TGTGCCAGCAGATCGGGTACTGACCAAGACCATCGGAACAGGAGGGCTAATGAAAAACTGTTTTTT; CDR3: CASRSGTDQDHRNRRANEKLFF
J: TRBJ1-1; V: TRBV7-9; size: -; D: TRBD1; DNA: TGTGCCAGCAGCCCAGGGGACAGGGATGGAAACACTGAAGCTTTCTTT; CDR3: CASSPGDRDGNTEAFF
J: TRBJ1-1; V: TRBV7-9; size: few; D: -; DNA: TGTGCCAGCAGCTTAGCGGGGGGGCGTATGAACACTGAAGCTTTCTTT; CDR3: CASSLAGGRMNTEAFF
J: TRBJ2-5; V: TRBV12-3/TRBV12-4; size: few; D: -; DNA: TGTGCCAGCAGAAAAGGACTGCAAGAGACCCAGTACTTC; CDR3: CASRKGLQETQYF
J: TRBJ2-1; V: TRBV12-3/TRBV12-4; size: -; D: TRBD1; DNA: TGTGCCAGCAGTTCAGGGGGCGCGGGCAATGAGCAGTTCTTC; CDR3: CASSSGGAGNEQFF
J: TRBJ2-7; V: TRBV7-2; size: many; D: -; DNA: TGTGCCAGCAGCCTATACCCGGGGAGCTCCTACGAGCAGTACTTC; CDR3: CASSLYPGSSYEQYF
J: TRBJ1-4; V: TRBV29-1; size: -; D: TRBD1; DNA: TGCAGCGTTTGGGAGGGGGCTGGGGAAAAACTGTTTTTT; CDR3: CSVWEGAGEKLFF